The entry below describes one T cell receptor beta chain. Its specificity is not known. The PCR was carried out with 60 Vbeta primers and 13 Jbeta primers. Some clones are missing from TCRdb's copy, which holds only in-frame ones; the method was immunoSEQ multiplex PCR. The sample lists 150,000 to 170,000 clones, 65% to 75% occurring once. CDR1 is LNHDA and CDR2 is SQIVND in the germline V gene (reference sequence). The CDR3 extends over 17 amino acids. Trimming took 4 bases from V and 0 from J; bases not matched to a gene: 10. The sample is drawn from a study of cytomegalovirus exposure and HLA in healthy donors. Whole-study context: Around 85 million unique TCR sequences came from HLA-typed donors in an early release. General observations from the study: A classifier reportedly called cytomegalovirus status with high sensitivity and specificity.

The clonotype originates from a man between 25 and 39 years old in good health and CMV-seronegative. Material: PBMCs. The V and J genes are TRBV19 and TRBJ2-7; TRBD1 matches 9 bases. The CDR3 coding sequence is TGTGCCAGTAGTAAGAACCCGGGACAGGGACGCTCCTACGAGCAGTACTTC. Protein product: CASSKNPGQGRSYEQYF. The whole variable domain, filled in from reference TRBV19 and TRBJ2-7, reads DGGITQSPKYLFRKEGQNVTLSCEQNLNHDAMYWYRQDPGQGLRLIYYSQIVNDFQKGDIAEGYSVSREKKESFPLTVTSAQKNPTAFYLCASSKNPGQGRSYEQYFGPGTRLTVT.